This paragraph covers one T cell receptor beta chain sequence. Its cognate antigen is unknown. 13 Jbeta primers and 60 Vbeta primers were used for the PCR. Here immunoSEQ multiplex PCR was the method, and the copy in TCRdb shows in-frame clones only, minus some. Of 55,000 or so clones in the sample, around 78% were seen once. This sample is part of a study of cytomegalovirus exposure and HLA in healthy donors. Points from the study as a whole: The study listed 150 to 200 cytomegalovirus-associated TCR beta chains.

Trimming removed 1 base at V and 5 bases at J, with 9 bases between. The CDR3 consists of 14 residues. CDR1 is MNHNS, CDR2 SASEGT, per germline. V usage is TRBV6-1 and J usage is TRBJ1-5; D is ambiguous. The TCR comes from a female donor in good health and CMV-seronegative. Input material: PBMCs. The chain's CDR3 is CASSEGHSYQPQHF. The CDR3 DNA follows: TGTGCCAGCAGTGAAGGTCACAGTTATCAGCCCCAGCATTTT.